The 21 T cell receptor beta chains reported below all come from one sample, sequenced in a study of shared clonotypes between healthy human individuals. Measured with immunoSEQ multiplex PCR; TCRdb has only the in-frame clones, and not every one. Among roughly 2 million clones listed, approximately 95% were seen once. Sequenced sample: naive CD4+ T cells sorted from blood. The sample's subset: CD45RA+ positively selected. These receptors were taken from a man between 18 and 35 years old in good health.

Turning to this clone: At the DNA level, this CDR3 is encoded by other sequences in the same sample as well. This chain links TRBV5-1 with TRBJ1-5; possibly TRBD1 for D (6 bases). Germline CDR1 SGHRS, CDR2 YFSETQ. Trimming removed 0 bases from V and 5 bases from J, with 9 bases in between. The CDR3 extends over 14 amino acids. The CDR3 sequence is CASSLGDTDQPQHF. DNA of the CDR3: TGCGCCAGCAGCTTGGGGGACACAGATCAGCCCCAGCATTTT. The full variable domain, with the rest looked up from reference TRBV5-1 and TRBJ1-5, is KAGVTQTPRYLIKTRGQQVTLSCSPISGHRSVSWYQQTPGQGLQFLFEYFSETQRNKGNFPGRFSGRQFSNSRSEMNVSTLELGDSALYLCASSLGDTDQPQHFGDGTRLSIL.

This clone was seen just once. The genes are TRBV19 and TRBJ1-2, with TRBD1 as a possible D gene (5 bases). This CDR3 region has 15 residues. Trimming stripped 5 bases from V and 8 bases from J, with 21 bases between. CDR1 LNHDA and CDR2 SQIVND come from the germline V gene (reference sequence). DNA of the CDR3: TGTGCCAGTAGTCCGAGGGGAACAAGAGATTCGGGCTACACCTTC. Its translation is CASSPRGTRDSGYTF. The variable domain in full, with the rest retrieved from reference TRBV19 and TRBJ1-2, is DGGITQSPKYLFRKEGQNVTLSCEQNLNHDAMYWYRQDPGQGLRLIYYSQIVNDFQKGDIAEGYSVSREKKESFPLTVTSAQKNPTAFYLCASSPRGTRDSGYTFGSGTRLTVV.

V usage is TRBV29-1 and J usage is TRBJ1-1; D may be TRBD1 (5 bases). Germline V lookup: CDR1 SQVTM, CDR2 ANQGSEA. V lost 7 bases to trimming and J lost 5 bases, with 8 bases between them. This CDR3 contains 10 residues. The CDR3 nucleotides read TGCAGCGGAGGGGAAACTGAAGCTTTCTTT. Protein: CSGGETEAFF.

The DNA for the CDR3 is TGTGCCAGCAGCCGAGGGCAATACGGGACCGAGGGTGGAAACACCATATATTTT. Protein: CASSRGQYGTEGGNTIYF. The chain is built from TRBV7-9 and TRBJ1-3; weak D call: TRBD1 (5 bases). Germline CDR1 SEHNR, CDR2 FQNEAQ (reference sequence). V dropped 5 bases and J dropped 3 bases, with 23 bases sitting between them. This CDR3 is 18 amino acids long. The whole variable domain, remainder taken from reference TRBV7-9 and TRBJ1-3, is DTGVSQNPRHKITKRGQNVTFRCDPISEHNRLYWYRQTLGQGPEFLTYFQNEAQLEKSRLLSDRFSAERPKGSFSTLEIQRTEQGDSAMYLCASSRGQYGTEGGNTIYFGEGSWLTVV.

The chain couples TRBV2 to TRBJ1-2; D is uncertain. The germline CDR1 and CDR2 sequences are SNHLY and FYNNEI. There are 13 residues in the CDR3. Deletions cut 6 bases from V and 4 bases from J, with 12 bases between. The chain's CDR3 is CASRETETYGYTF. CDR3 coding DNA: TGTGCCAGCAGGGAAACAGAGACCTATGGCTACACCTTC.

This chain uses TRBV5-1 with TRBJ2-5, with a tentative D call TRBD1 (6 bases). CDR3 size: 16 residues. Germline assignment: CDR1 SGHRS and CDR2 YFSETQ. Trimming shortened V by 2 bases and J by 6 bases, and 20 bases separated the two germline ends. In nucleotides, the CDR3 is TGCGCCAGCAGCTTAGACGGGGACACACCCATTCAGACCCAGTACTTC. It specifies CASSLDGDTPIQTQYF.

On this clone itself: This sample includes further DNA sequences coding for the same CDR3. V gene TRBV28 combines with J gene TRBJ2-2; the D is unclear. Trimming cost V 5 bases and J 5 bases, with 6 bases left between them. Germline loops: CDR1 MDHEN, CDR2 SYDVKM. This CDR3 region has 12 residues. The CDR3 nucleotides are TGTGCCAGCAGTCTCGGGACCGGGGAGCTGTTTTTT. Translating it yields CASSLGTGELFF.

This clone has more than one count but fewer than ten. Other DNA sequences in this sample translate to the same CDR3. The chain employs TRBV18 and TRBJ1-2; perhaps TRBD1 as D (6 bases). Germline V gives CDR1 KGHSH, CDR2 LQKENI. The CDR3 sequence is 13 residues long. Trimming pared 3 bases from V and 2 bases from J, leaving 7 bases between. The CDR3 is CASSPTGNYGYTF. CDR3 bases: TGTGCCAGCTCACCGACAGGCAACTATGGCTACACCTTC.

The chain links TRBV19 to TRBJ2-1, with 10 bases that match TRBD1. The CDR3 consists of 16 residues. Per the germline V gene, CDR1 is LNHDA and CDR2 is SQIVND (reference sequence). V was pared by 6 bases and J by 4 bases, with 9 bases of the junction left unmatched. Here the CDR3 DNA reads TGTGCCAGTAGCCCTGGAGACAGGGGGCCTTACAATGAGCAGTTCTTC. It translates to CASSPGDRGPYNEQFF.

The rearrangement joins TRBV4-1 to TRBJ2-3; a weak D match, TRBD1 (6 bases). Trimming pared 2 bases from V and 5 bases from J, leaving 8 bases between. CDR1 and CDR2 (germline): MGHRA, YSYEKL. CDR3 length: 13 amino acids. This CDR3 reads CASSQTGLDTQYF. CDR3 coding DNA: TGCGCCAGCAGCCAAACAGGGTTAGATACGCAGTATTTT.

The chain couples TRBV6-6 to TRBJ2-1, with D perhaps TRBD2 (6 bases). The germline CDR1 and CDR2 sequences are MNHNY and SVGAGI (reference sequence). This CDR3 comprises 16 residues. Trimming cost V 2 bases and J 0 bases, with 11 bases left between them. CDR3 protein: CASSYTAGSSYNEQFF. The DNA of the CDR3 is TGTGCCAGCAGTTACACAGCGGGTAGCTCCTACAATGAGCAGTTCTTC.

The chain combines TRBV6-5 with TRBJ2-5; 8 nucleotides align to TRBD2. The CDR3 totals 14 residues. Germline lookup yields CDR1 MNHEY and CDR2 SVGAGI. With 6 bases clipped from V and 4 bases from J, the junction kept 7 bases outside the gene matches. The CDR3 nucleotides are TGTGCCAGCAGCCCGGGACTAGTAGGAGAGACCCAGTACTTC. It translates to CASSPGLVGETQYF.

V usage is TRBV28 and J usage is TRBJ2-7; a weak D match, TRBD2 (5 bases). The CDR3 totals 12 residues. Trimming took off 5 bases at V and 9 bases at J, with 14 bases between the two ends. From germline, CDR1 is MDHEN and CDR2 SYDVKM. CDR3 sequence reads: CASSPPGRLQYF. CDR3 sequence (DNA): TGTGCCAGCAGTCCCCCGGGAAGACTGCAGTACTTC.

The V gene is TRBV30, the J gene TRBJ1-1; D possibly corresponds to TRBD1 (5 bases). V lost 6 bases to trimming and J lost 2 bases, with 16 bases between them. CDR1 and CDR2 (germline): GTSNPN, SVGIG (reference sequence). The CDR3 is 14 residues long. Written as DNA, the CDR3 is TGTGCCTGTGCGATCCGGGACCTTAACACTGAAGCTTTCTTT. Translating it yields CACAIRDLNTEAFF. Full variable domain (outside the CDR3, taken from reference TRBV30 and TRBJ1-1): SQTIHQWPATLVQPVGSPLSLECTVEGTSNPNLYWYRQAAGRGLQLLFYSVGIGQISSEVPQNLSASRPQDRQFILSSKKLLLSDSGFYLCACAIRDLNTEAFFGQGTRLTVV.

V and J are TRBV5-4 and TRBJ2-4, with 7 bases identical to TRBD2. The CDR3 contains 16 residues. From germline, CDR1 is SGHNT and CDR2 YYREEE (reference sequence). V lost 0 bases and J lost 4; bases outside the gene matches: 7. CDR3 sequence: CASSLELADFKNIQYF. Here the CDR3 DNA reads TGTGCCAGCAGCTTGGAGCTAGCGGATTTTAAAAACATTCAGTACTTC. The full variable domain, completed using reference TRBV5-4 and TRBJ2-4, is ETGVTQSPTHLIKTRGQQVTLRCSSQSGHNTVSWYQQALGQGPQFIFQYYREEENGRGNFPPRFSGLQFPNYSSELNVNALELDDSALYLCASSLELADFKNIQYFGAGTRLSVL.

J is TRBJ1-1 and V is TRBV4-3; no clear D. This CDR3 contains 14 residues. From germline, CDR1 is LGHNA and CDR2 YSLEER. Trimming took 0 bases from V and 5 from J, leaving 10 bases between them. The CDR3 spells CASSQELGTTEAFF. The DNA for the CDR3 is TGCGCCAGCAGCCAAGAACTGGGAACTACTGAAGCTTTCTTT.

The gene calls are TRBV5-6 and TRBJ1-2; D might be TRBD1 (5 bases). V dropped 0 bases and J dropped 5 bases, with 8 bases sitting between them. The CDR3 is 13 residues long. In germline, CDR1 is SGHDT, CDR2 YYEEEE. The CDR3 DNA sequence: TGTGCCAGCAGCTTGGACAGGATATATGGCTACACCTTC. Its protein is CASSLDRIYGYTF.

The chain recombines TRBV5-4 with TRBJ2-3; D call uncertain. CDR1 and CDR2 from the germline V gene are SGHNT and YYREEE (reference sequence). This CDR3 comprises 15 residues. Trimming stripped 4 bases from V and 1 base from J, with 13 bases between. The CDR3 nucleotides are TGTGCCAGCAGCGCGTCGAACAGCCGCACAGATACGCAGTATTTT. Protein: CASSASNSRTDTQYF.

This chain connects TRBV10-3 to TRBJ2-2, with TRBD2 matching over 9 bases. V lost 6 bases to trimming and J lost 5 bases; unmatched junction nucleotides: 4. From germline, CDR1 is ENHRY and CDR2 SYGVKD. The CDR3 has 14 amino acids. The CDR3 sequence is CAIREREETGELFF. The DNA of the CDR3 is TGTGCCATCAGGGAGCGGGAGGAAACCGGGGAGCTGTTTTTT.

The chain couples TRBV6-1 to TRBJ1-4, with a possible D match to TRBD1 (5 bases). Trimming stripped 3 bases from V and 7 bases from J, with 15 bases between. In germline, CDR1 is MNHNS, CDR2 SASEGT. This CDR3 is 15 amino acids long. The CDR3 here is CASSEAVGAGEKLFF. For the CDR3, the DNA is TGTGCCAGCAGTGAGGCGGTAGGGGCCGGTGAAAAACTGTTTTTT.

CDR3 DNA sequence: TGTGCCAGCAGTGAACCCCAGGGCTACGAGCAGTACTTC. Translating it yields CASSEPQGYEQYF. The chain couples TRBV25-1 to TRBJ2-7, with a possible D match to TRBD1 (5 bases). Germline V gives CDR1 MGHDK, CDR2 SYGVNS. The V end was cut by 2 bases, the J end by 3 bases, with 8 bases between. The CDR3 has 13 residues.